This T cell receptor (beta chain) is from a study of graft-versus-host responses after intestinal transplantation. Whole-study context: Anti-thymocyte globulin was used for induction in all recipients, who then took tacrolimus and steroids for 2 to 4 years. Study conclusions and caveats: GvH clones detected in recipient marrow included some appearing first in ileum or blood. An association linked early post-transplant HvG declines with peak circulating GvH clone levels.

Generated by immunoSEQ multiplex PCR, the TCRdb table keeps only in-frame clones and is missing some. The top ten hold around 0.53% of the sample, which has some 39,000 clones, roughly 95% seen once. CDR3 size: 13 residues. CDR1 SGHTA and CDR2 FQGNSA come from the germline V gene. V lost 3 bases and J lost 1, with 6 bases in between. Concerning this clone itself: The antigen is unknown.

Sequenced here: unstimulated CD8+ T cells sorted from spleen or lymph node cells, sampled before transplant. The V and J genes are TRBV7-2 and TRBJ1-1, with unresolved D. This TCR derives from a human donor who was the organ donor for an intestinal transplant. CDR3 residues: CASSLYRNTEAFF. DNA of the CDR3: TGTGCCAGCAGCTTGTACAGGAACACTGAAGCTTTCTTT.